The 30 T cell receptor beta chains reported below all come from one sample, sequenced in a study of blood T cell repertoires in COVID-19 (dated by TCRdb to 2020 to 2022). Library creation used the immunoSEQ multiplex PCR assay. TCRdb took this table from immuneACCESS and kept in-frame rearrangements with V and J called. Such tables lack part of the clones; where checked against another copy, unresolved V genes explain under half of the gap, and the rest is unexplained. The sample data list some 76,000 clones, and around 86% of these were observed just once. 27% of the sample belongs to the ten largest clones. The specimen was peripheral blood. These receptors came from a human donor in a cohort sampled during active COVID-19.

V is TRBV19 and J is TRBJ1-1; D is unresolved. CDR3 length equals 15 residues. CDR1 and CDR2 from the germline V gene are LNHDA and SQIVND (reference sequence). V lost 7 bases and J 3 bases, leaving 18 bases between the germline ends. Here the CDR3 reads CASMVIRGRDTEAFF. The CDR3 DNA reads TGTGCCAGTATGGTAATTCGGGGAAGGGACACTGAAGCTTTCTTT.

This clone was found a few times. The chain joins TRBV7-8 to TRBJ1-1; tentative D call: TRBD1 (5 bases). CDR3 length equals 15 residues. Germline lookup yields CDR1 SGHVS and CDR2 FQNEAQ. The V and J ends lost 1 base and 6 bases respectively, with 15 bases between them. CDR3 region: CASSLERLSGSEAFF. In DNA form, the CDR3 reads TGTGCCAGCAGCTTAGAGCGTCTGTCAGGGTCTGAAGCTTTCTTT.

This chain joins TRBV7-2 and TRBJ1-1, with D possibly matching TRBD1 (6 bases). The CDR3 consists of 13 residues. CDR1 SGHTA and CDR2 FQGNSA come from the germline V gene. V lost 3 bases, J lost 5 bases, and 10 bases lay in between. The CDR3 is CASSFQGRTEAFF. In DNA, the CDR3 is TGTGCCAGCAGCTTTCAGGGGCGAACTGAAGCTTTCTTT.

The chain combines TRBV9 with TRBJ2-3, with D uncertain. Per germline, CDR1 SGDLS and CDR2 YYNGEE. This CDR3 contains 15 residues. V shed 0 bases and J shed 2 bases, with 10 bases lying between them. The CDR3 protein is CASSVDMAVTDTQYF. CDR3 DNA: TGTGCCAGCAGCGTAGATATGGCTGTCACAGATACGCAGTATTTT.

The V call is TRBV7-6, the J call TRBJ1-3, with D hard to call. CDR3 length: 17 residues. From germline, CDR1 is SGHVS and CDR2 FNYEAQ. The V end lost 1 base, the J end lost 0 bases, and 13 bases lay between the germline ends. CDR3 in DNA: TGTGCCAGCAGCTTAGTTCCCGCCGCGAGCTCTGGAAACACCATATATTTT. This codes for CASSLVPAASSGNTIYF.

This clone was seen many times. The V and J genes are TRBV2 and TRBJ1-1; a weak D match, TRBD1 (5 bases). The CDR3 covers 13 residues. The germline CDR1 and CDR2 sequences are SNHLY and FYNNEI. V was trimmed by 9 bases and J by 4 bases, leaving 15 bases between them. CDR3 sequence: CASTTEKGTEAFF. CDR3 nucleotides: TGTGCCAGTACGACAGAAAAAGGCACTGAAGCTTTCTTT.

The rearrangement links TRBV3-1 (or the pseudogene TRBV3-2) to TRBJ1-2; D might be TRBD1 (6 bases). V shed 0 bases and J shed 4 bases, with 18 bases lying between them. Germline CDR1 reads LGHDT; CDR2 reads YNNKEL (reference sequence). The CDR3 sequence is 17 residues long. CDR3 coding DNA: TGTGCCAGCAGCCAAGAATTAGGGGGTACGAGGAGCTATGGCTACACCTTC. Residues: CASSQELGGTRSYGYTF.

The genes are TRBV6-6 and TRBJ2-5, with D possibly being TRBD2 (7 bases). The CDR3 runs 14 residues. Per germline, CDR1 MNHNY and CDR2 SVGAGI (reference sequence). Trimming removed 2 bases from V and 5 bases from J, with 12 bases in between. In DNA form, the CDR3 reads TGTGCCAGCAGTTACCCGGGGAGGGGGGAGACCCAGTACTTC. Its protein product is CASSYPGRGETQYF.

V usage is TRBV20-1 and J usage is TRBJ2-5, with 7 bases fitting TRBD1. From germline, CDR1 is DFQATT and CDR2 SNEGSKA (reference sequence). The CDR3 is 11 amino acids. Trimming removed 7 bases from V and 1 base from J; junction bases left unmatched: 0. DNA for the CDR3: TGCAGTGGGACAGGCCAAGAGACCCAGTACTTC. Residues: CSGTGQETQYF.

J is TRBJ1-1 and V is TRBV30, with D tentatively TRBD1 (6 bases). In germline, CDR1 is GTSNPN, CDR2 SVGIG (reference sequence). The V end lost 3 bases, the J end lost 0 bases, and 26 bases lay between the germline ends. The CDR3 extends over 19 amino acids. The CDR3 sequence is CAWRSQSMGASFMNTEAFF. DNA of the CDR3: TGTGCCTGGAGGTCACAATCGATGGGGGCATCTTTCATGAACACTGAAGCTTTCTTT.

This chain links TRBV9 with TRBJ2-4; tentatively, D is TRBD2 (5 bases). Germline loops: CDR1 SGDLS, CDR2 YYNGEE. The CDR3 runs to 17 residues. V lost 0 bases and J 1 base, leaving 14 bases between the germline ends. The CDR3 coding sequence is TGTGCCAGCAGCGTAGCCTCGCGGGCTAGCGCCAAAAACATTCAGTACTTC. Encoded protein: CASSVASRASAKNIQYF.

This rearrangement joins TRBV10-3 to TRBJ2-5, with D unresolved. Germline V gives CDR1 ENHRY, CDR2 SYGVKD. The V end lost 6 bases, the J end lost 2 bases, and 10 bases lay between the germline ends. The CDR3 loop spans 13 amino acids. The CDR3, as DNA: TGTGCCATCAGCCCCAACGGGCAAGAGACCCAGTACTTC. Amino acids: CAISPNGQETQYF.

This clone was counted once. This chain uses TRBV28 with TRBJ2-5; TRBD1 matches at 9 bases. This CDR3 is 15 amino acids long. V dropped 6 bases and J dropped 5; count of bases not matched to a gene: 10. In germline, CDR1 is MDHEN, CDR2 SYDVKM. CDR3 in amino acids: CASSNQQGARETQYF. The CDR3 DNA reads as TGTGCCAGCAGCAACCAACAGGGGGCACGGGAGACCCAGTACTTC.

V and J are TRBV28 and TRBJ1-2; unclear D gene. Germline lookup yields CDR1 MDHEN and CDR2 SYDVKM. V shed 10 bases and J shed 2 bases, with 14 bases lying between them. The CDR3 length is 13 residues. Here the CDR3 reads CATYSPLNYGYTF. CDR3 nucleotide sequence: TGTGCCACCTACTCACCCCTCAACTATGGCTACACCTTC.

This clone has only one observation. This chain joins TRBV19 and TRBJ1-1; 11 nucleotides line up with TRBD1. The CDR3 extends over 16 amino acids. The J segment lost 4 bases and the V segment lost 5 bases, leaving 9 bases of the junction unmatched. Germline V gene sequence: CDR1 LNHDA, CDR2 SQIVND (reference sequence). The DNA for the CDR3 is TGTGCCAGTAGTGGGGGGACAGGGGGAGTAAGCACTGAAGCTTTCTTT. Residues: CASSGGTGGVSTEAFF.

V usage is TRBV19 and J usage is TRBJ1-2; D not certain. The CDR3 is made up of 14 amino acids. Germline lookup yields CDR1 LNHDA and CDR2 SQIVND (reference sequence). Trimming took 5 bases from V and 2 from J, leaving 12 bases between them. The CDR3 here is CASSSREENYGYTF. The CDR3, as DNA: TGTGCCAGTAGTTCCAGAGAGGAGAACTATGGCTACACCTTC.

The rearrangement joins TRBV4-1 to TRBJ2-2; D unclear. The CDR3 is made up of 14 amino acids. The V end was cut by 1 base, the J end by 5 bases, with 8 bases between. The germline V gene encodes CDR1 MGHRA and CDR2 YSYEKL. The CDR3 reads CASSQVPQTGELFF. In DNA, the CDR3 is TGCGCCAGCAGCCAAGTTCCCCAGACCGGGGAGCTGTTTTTT.

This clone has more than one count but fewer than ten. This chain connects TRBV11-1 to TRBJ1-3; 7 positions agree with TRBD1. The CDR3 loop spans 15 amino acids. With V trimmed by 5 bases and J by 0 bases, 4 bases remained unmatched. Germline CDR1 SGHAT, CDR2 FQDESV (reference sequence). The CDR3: CASSHDRVSGNTIYF. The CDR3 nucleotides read TGTGCCAGCAGCCACGACAGGGTCTCTGGAAACACCATATATTTT.

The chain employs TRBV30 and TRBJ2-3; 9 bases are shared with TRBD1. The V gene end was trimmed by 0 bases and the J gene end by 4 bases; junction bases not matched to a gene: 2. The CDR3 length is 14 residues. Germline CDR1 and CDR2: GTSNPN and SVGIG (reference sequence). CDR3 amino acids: CAWSVGQGADTQYF. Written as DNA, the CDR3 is TGTGCCTGGAGTGTGGGACAGGGCGCAGATACGCAGTATTTT.

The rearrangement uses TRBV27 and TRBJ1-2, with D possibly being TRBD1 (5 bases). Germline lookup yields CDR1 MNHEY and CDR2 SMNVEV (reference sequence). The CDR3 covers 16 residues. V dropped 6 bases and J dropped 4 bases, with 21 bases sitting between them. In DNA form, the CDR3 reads TGTGCCAGCAGCGATCAAAGGGACTCATCTCTCTATGGCTACACCTTC. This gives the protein CASSDQRDSSLYGYTF.

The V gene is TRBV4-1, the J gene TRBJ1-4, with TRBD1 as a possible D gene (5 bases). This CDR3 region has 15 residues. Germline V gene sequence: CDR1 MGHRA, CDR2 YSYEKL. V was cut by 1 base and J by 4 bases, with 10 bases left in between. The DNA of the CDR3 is TGCGCCAGCAGCCAAGGGCAGGGTTATAATGAAAAACTGTTTTTT. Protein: CASSQGQGYNEKLFF.

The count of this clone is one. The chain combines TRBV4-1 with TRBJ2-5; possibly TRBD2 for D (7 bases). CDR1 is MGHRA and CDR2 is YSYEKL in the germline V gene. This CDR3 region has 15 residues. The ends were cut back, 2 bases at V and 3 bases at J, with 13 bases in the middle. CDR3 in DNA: TGCGCCAGCAGCCAACACGGGGGGCGGAAAGAGACCCAGTACTTC. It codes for CASSQHGGRKETQYF.

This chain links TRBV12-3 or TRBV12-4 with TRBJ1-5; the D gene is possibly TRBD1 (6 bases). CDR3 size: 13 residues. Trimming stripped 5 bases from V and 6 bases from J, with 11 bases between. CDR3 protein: CASSPTGFQPQHF. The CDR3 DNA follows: TGTGCCAGCAGTCCCACAGGGTTTCAGCCCCAGCATTTT.

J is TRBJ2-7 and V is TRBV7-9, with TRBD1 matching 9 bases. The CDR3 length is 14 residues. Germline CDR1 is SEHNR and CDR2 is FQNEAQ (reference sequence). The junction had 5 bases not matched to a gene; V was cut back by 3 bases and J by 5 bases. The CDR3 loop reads CASSFRDRDNEQYF. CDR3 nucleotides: TGTGCCAGCAGCTTTAGGGACAGGGACAACGAGCAGTACTTC. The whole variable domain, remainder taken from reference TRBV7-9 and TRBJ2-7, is DTGVSQNPRHKITKRGQNVTFRCDPISEHNRLYWYRQTLGQGPEFLTYFQNEAQLEKSRLLSDRFSAERPKGSFSTLEIQRTEQGDSAMYLCASSFRDRDNEQYFGPGTRLTVT.

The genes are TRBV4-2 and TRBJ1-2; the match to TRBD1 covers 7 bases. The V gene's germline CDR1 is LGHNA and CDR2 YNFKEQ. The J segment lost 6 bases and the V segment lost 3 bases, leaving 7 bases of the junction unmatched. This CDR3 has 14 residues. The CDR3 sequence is CASSQGNRGDGYTF. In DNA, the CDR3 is TGTGCCAGCAGCCAGGGAAACAGGGGAGATGGCTACACCTTC.

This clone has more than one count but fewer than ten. In DNA, the CDR3 is TGTGCCACCAGTGATGCGACAGGGATGGGTGAAAAACTGTTTTTT. This codes for CATSDATGMGEKLFF. V is TRBV24-1 and J is TRBJ1-4; 7 nucleotides line up with TRBD1. V trimming: 3 bases; J trimming: 7 bases; junction bases outside the gene matches: 7. Germline CDR1 reads KGHDR; CDR2 reads SFDVKD. The CDR3 totals 15 residues.

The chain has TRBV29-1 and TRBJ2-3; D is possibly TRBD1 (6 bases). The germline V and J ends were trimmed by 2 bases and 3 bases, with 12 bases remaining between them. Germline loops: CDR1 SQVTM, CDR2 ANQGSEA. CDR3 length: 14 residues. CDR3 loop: CSVEPRGLTDTQYF. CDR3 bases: TGCAGCGTTGAACCGAGGGGGTTGACAGATACGCAGTATTTT.

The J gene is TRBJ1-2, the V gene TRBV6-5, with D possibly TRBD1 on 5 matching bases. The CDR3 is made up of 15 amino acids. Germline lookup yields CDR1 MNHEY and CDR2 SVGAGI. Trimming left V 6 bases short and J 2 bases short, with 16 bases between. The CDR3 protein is CASSLRREGNYGYTF. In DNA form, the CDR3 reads TGTGCCAGCAGCTTAAGACGGGAGGGGAACTATGGCTACACCTTC.

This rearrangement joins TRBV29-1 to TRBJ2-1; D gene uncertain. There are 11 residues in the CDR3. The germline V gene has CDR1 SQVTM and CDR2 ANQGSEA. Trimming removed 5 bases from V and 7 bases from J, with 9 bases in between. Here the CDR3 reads CSVHSGNEQFF. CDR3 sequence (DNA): TGCAGCGTTCACAGTGGGAATGAGCAGTTCTTC.

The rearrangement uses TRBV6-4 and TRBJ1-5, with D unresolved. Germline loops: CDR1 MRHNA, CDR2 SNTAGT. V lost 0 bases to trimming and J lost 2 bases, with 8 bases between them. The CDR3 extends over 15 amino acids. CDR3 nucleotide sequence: TGTGCCAGCAGTGACTCGAGAGCGCGCAATCAGCCCCAGCATTTT. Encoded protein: CASSDSRARNQPQHF.